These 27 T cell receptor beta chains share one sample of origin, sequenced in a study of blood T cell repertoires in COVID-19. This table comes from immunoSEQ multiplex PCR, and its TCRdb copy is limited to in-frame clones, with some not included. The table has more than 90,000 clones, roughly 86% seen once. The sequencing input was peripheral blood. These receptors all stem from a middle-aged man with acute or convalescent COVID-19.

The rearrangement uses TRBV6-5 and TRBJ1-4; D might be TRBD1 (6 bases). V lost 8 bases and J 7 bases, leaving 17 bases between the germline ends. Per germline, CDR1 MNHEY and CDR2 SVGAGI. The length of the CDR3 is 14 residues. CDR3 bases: TGTGCCAGCGGCAATCACCGGGACATTGAAAAACTGTTTTTT. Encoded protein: CASGNHRDIEKLFF.

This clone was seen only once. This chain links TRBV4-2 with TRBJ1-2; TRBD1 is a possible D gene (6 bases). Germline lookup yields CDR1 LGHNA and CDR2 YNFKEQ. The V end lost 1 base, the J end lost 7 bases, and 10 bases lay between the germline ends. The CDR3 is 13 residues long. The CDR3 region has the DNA TGTGCCAGCAGCCAAGGGTCAGGGGCTGGCTACACCTTC. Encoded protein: CASSQGSGAGYTF.

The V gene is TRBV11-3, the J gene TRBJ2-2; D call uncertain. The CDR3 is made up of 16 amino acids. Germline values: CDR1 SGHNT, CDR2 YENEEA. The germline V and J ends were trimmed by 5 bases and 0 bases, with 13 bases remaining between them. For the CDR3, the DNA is TGTGCCAGCAGCCCCCGCACTACCTCGAACACCGGGGAGCTGTTTTTT. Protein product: CASSPRTTSNTGELFF.

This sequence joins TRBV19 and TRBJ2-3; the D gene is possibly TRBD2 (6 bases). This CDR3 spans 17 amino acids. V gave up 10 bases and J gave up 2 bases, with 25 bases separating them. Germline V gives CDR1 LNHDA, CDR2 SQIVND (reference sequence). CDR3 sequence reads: CATSKRGGASSTDTQYF. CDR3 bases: TGTGCCACTAGCAAGAGGGGCGGGGCATCTTCCACAGATACGCAGTATTTT. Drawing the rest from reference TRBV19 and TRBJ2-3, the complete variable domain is DGGITQSPKYLFRKEGQNVTLSCEQNLNHDAMYWYRQDPGQGLRLIYYSQIVNDFQKGDIAEGYSVSREKKESFPLTVTSAQKNPTAFYLCATSKRGGASSTDTQYFGPGTRLTVL.

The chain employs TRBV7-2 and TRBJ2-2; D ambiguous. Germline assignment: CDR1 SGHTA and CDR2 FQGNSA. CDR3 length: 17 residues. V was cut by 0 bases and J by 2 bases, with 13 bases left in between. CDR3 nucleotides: TGTGCCAGCAGCTTAGCCAGAACCGTCTTAAACACCGGGGAGCTGTTTTTT. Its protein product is CASSLARTVLNTGELFF.

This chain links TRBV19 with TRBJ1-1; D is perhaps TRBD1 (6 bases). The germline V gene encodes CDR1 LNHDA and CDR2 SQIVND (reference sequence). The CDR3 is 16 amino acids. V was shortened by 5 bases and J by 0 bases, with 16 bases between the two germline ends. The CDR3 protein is CASSPGQGRVNTEAFF. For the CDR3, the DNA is TGTGCCAGTAGTCCTGGCCAGGGGCGGGTGAACACTGAAGCTTTCTTT.

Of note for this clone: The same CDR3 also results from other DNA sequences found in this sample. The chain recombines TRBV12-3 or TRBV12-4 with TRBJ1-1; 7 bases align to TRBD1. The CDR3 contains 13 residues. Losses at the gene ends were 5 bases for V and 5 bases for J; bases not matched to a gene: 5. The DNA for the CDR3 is TGTGCCAGCAGTGCAGACAGGGTAACTGAAGCTTTCTTT. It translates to CASSADRVTEAFF.

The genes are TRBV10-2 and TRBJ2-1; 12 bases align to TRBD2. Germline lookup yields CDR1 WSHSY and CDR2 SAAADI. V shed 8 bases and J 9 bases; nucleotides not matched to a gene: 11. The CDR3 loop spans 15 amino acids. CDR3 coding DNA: TGCGCCAGCGGCGGACTAGCGGGATCTATGGGTGAGCAGTTCTTC. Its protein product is CASGGLAGSMGEQFF.

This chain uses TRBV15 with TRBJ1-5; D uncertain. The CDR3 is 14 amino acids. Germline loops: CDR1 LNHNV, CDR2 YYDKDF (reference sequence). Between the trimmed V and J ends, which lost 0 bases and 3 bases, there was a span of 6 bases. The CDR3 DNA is TGTGCCACCAGCAGAGACGTAGACAATCAGCCCCAGCATTTT. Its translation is CATSRDVDNQPQHF.

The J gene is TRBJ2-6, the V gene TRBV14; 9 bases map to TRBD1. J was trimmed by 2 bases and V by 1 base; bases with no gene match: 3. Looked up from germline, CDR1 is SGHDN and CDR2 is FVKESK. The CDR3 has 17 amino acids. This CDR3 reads CASSQVGDRAGANVLTF. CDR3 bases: TGTGCCAGCAGCCAAGTAGGGGACAGGGCTGGGGCCAACGTCCTGACTTTC.

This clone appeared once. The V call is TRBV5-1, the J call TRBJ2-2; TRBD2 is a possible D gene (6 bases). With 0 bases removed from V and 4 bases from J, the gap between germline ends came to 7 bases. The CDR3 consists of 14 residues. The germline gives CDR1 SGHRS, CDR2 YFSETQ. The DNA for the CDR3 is TGCGCCAGCAGCTTGGGGACTATCACCGGGGAGCTGTTTTTT. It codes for CASSLGTITGELFF.

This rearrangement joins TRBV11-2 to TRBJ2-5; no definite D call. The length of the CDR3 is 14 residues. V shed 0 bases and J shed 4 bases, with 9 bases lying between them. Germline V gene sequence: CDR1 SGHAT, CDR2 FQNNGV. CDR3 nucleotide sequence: TGTGCCAGCAGCTTAGATCCAGGTGGAGAGACCCAGTACTTC. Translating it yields CASSLDPGGETQYF.

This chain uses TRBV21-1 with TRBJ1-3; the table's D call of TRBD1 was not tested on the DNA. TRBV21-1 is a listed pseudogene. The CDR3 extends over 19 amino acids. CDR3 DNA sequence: TGTGCCAGCAGCAAATCTTGCCAGGGAATTCATATCTCTGGAAACACCATATATTTT. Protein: CASSKSCQGIHISGNTIYF.

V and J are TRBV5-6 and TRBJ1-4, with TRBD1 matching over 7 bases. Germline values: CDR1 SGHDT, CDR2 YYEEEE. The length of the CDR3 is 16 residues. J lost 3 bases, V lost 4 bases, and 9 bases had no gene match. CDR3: CASSGGGDSPNEKLFF. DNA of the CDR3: TGTGCCAGCAGCGGGGGCGGGGACAGCCCTAATGAAAAACTGTTTTTT.

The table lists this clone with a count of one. The CDR3 here is CASSQNQPQHF. The CDR3 DNA follows: TGTGCCAGCAGCCAGAATCAGCCCCAGCATTTT. The genes are TRBV6-5 and TRBJ1-5; no clear D gene. Trimming shortened V by 6 bases and J by 4 bases, and 4 bases separated the two germline ends. This CDR3 region has 11 residues. CDR1 and CDR2 from the germline V gene are MNHEY and SVGAGI.

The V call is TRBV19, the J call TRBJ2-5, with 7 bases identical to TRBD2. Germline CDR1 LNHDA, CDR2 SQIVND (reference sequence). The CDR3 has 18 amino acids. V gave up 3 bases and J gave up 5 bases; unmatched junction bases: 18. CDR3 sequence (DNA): TGTGCCAGTAGTATCCCGTCCTTGGGGGAGGGCCTTGGCGAGACCCAGTACTTC. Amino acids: CASSIPSLGEGLGETQYF. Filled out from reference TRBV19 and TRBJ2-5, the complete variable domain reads DGGITQSPKYLFRKEGQNVTLSCEQNLNHDAMYWYRQDPGQGLRLIYYSQIVNDFQKGDIAEGYSVSREKKESFPLTVTSAQKNPTAFYLCASSIPSLGEGLGETQYFGPGTRLLVL.

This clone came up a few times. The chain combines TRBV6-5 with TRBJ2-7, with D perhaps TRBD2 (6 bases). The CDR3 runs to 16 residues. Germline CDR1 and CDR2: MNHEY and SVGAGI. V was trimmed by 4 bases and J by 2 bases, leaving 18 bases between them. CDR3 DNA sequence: TGTGCCAGCAGTTCCCTCAGACGGGACTCGACCTACGAGCAGTACTTC. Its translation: CASSSLRRDSTYEQYF.

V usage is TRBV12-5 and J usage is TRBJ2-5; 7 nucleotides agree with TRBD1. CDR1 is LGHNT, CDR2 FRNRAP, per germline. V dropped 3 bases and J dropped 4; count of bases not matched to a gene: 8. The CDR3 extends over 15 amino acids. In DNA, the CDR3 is TGTGCTAGTGGTTTCCTTGGGACAGTCCCAGAGACCCAGTACTTC. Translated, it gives CASGFLGTVPETQYF.

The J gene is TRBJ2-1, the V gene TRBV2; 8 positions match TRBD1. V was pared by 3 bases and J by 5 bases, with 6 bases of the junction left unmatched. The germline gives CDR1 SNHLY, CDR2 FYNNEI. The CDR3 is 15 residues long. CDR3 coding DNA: TGTGCCAGCAGTGAGCGGACAGGGTCGAACAATGAGCAGTTCTTC. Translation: CASSERTGSNNEQFF.

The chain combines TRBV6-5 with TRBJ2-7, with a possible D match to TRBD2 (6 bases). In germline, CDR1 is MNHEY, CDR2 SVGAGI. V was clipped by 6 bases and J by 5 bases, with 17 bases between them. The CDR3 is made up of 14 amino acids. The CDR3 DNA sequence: TGTGCCAGCAGCCGGGGCGGGAAATTCGACGAGCAGTACTTC. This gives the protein CASSRGGKFDEQYF.

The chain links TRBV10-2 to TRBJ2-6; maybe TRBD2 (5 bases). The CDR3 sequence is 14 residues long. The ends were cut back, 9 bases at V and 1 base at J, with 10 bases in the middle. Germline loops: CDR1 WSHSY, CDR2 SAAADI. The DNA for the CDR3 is TGCGCCAGTACCGAGGGATCTGGGGCCAACGTCCTGACTTTC. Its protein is CASTEGSGANVLTF.

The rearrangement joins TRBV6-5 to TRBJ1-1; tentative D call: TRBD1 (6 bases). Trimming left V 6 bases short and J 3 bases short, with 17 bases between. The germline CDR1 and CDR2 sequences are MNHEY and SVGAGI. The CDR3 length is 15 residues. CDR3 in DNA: TGTGCCAGCAGAAAACCGGGACATTCGTACACTGAAGCTTTCTTT. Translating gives CASRKPGHSYTEAFF.

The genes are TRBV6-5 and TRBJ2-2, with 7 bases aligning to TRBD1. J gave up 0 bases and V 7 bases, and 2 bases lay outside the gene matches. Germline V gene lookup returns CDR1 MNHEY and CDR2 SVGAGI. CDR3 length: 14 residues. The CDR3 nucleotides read TGTGCCAGCACCGGGACAGCGAACACCGGGGAGCTGTTTTTT. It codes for CASTGTANTGELFF.

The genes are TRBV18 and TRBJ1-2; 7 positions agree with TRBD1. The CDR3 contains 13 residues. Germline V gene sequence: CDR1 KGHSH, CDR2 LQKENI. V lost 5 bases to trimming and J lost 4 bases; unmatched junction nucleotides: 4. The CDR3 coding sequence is TGTGCCAGCTCAACTGACAGGGCCTATGGCTACACCTTC. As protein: CASSTDRAYGYTF.

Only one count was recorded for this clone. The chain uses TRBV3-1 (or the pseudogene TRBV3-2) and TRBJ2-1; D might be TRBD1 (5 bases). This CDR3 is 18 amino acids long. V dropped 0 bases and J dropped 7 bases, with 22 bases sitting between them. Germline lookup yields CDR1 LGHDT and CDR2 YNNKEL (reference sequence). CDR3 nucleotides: TGTGCCAGCAGCCAAGAGAGTTGGGCAGGGAAGATGAGAAATGAGCAGTTCTTC. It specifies CASSQESWAGKMRNEQFF.

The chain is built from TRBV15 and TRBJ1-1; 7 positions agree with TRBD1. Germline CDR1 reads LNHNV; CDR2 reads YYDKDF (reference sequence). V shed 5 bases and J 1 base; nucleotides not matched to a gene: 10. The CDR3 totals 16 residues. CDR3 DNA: TGTGCCACCAGCTTCAACCTGGGGACAGCGAACACTGAAGCTTTCTTT. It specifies CATSFNLGTANTEAFF.

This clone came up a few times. For the CDR3, the DNA is TGTGCCACCAGTGACGCAAACATACTAGCGGGAGAGTCTGGGGCCAACGTCCTGACTTTC. It is translated as CATSDANILAGESGANVLTF. The chain has TRBV24-1 and TRBJ2-6; 11 nucleotides align to TRBD2. The CDR3 covers 20 residues. CDR1 is KGHDR and CDR2 is SFDVKD in the germline V gene. V shed 4 bases, J shed 1 base, and the junction held 11 bases outside the gene matches.